These 22 T cell receptor beta chains were all obtained from the same sample, sequenced in a study of Ad26.COV2.S vaccination and SARS-CoV-2 variants listed by TCRdb under 2021. The treatment or condition tag for this specimen amounts to: some 20 received Ad26.COV2.S at low or high dose, single or two shots; a few received placebo; per-sample allocation not given. Repertoires of vaccine and placebo recipients were sequenced from samples taken on day 63 after the first injection. The library relied on the immunoSEQ multiplex PCR assay. As stored in TCRdb, this immuneACCESS dataset retains in-frame rearrangements with V and J assigned. A fraction of the clones does not appear; measured against another copy, unresolved V genes explain less than half of the discrepancy, and the remainder lacks a known reason. For this sample the table gives some 270,000 clones, of which approximately 88% were detected only once. The biggest ten clones account for less than 3.5% of the sample.

This material consisted of peripheral blood, taken in a trial of Ad26.COV2.S vaccine versus placebo. The receptor source for this set is a person aged 18-65 years who received the Ad26.COV2.S COVID-19 vaccine or a placebo.

This clone was seen only once. The chain recombines TRBV9 with TRBJ2-2; D ambiguous. Germline values: CDR1 SGDLS, CDR2 YYNGEE. The CDR3 totals 15 residues. V was clipped by 0 bases and J by 5 bases, with 11 bases between them. CDR3 sequence reads: CASSVVGMGTGELFF. CDR3 in DNA: TGTGCCAGCAGCGTAGTAGGGATGGGTACCGGGGAGCTGTTTTTT.

The rearrangement joins TRBV18 to TRBJ1-5, with 7 bases matching TRBD1. Germline CDR1 KGHSH, CDR2 LQKENI. Trimming removed 3 bases from V and 0 bases from J; junction bases left unmatched: 8. The CDR3 has 17 amino acids. The CDR3 DNA reads TGTGCCAGCTCACCTCAAGTGACAGGGTATAGCAATCAGCCCCAGCATTTT. Translated: CASSPQVTGYSNQPQHF.

The rearrangement uses TRBV5-4 and TRBJ2-1, with D perhaps TRBD1 or TRBD2 (5 bases each). Trimming removed 0 bases at V and 4 bases at J, with 11 bases between. The CDR3 is made up of 15 amino acids. Germline CDR1 and CDR2: SGHNT and YYREEE (reference sequence). CDR3 sequence: CASSLDGTLYNEQFF. CDR3 coding DNA: TGTGCCAGCAGCTTGGACGGGACGCTGTACAATGAGCAGTTCTTC.

The chain links TRBV6-5 to TRBJ1-5; D is unclear. Germline CDR1 MNHEY, CDR2 SVGAGI. Trimming took off 0 bases at V and 2 bases at J, with 8 bases between the two ends. The CDR3 runs to 15 residues. Written as DNA, the CDR3 is TGTGCCAGCAGTTACTCGAAGGGAGGCAATCAGCCCCAGCATTTT. This sequence encodes CASSYSKGGNQPQHF.

V is TRBV6-5 and J is TRBJ1-1, with D possibly TRBD1 on 6 matching bases. Germline V gives CDR1 MNHEY, CDR2 SVGAGI. CDR3 size: 16 residues. Trimming stripped 0 bases from V and 7 bases from J, with 18 bases between. This CDR3 is CASSYSAGGGKGEAFF. CDR3 nucleotides: TGTGCCAGCAGTTACTCCGCCGGGGGCGGGAAGGGTGAAGCTTTCTTT.

The genes are TRBV29-1 and TRBJ1-1; 10 bases are a match to TRBD1. The V gene end was trimmed by 4 bases and the J gene end by 4 bases; junction bases not matched to a gene: 3. There are 13 residues in the CDR3. Germline CDR1 SQVTM, CDR2 ANQGSEA. The CDR3 here is CSVGTGGGTEAFF. CDR3 DNA sequence: TGCAGCGTTGGGACAGGGGGGGGCACTGAAGCTTTCTTT. The full variable domain, in which reference TRBV29-1 and TRBJ1-1 provide the parts outside the CDR3, is SAVISQKPSRDICQRGTSLTIQCQVDSQVTMMFWYRQQPGQSLTLIATANQGSEATYESGFVIDKFPISRPNLTFSTLTVSNMSPEDSSIYLCSVGTGGGTEAFFGQGTRLTVV.

The chain is built from TRBV30 and TRBJ2-2; D unclear. CDR3 size: 12 residues. The V and J ends lost 3 bases and 7 bases respectively, with 9 bases between them. Germline CDR1 and CDR2: GTSNPN and SVGIG (reference sequence). The CDR3 spells CAWSGLGGELFF. Written as DNA, the CDR3 is TGTGCCTGGAGCGGCCTCGGCGGGGAGCTGTTTTTT.

The rearrangement joins TRBV9 to TRBJ2-1, with a possible D match to TRBD2 (6 bases). The V gene's germline CDR1 is SGDLS and CDR2 YYNGEE. V lost 0 bases and J lost 3, with 10 bases in between. The CDR3 has 15 amino acids. The CDR3 here is CASSVGLGIYNEQFF. The DNA for the CDR3 is TGTGCCAGCAGCGTAGGACTAGGGATCTACAATGAGCAGTTCTTC. The variable domain in full, completed from reference TRBV9 and TRBJ2-1, reads DSGVTQTPKHLITATGQRVTLRCSPRSGDLSVYWYQQSLDQGLQFLIQYYNGEERAKGNILERFSAQQFPDLHSELNLSSLELGDSALYFCASSVGLGIYNEQFFGPGTRLTVL.

The chain combines TRBV6-2 or TRBV6-3 with TRBJ2-1; D not resolved. Trimming removed 4 bases at V and 10 bases at J, with 11 bases between. Germline CDR1 is MNHEY and CDR2 is SVGEGT. The CDR3 has 12 amino acids. In DNA, the CDR3 is TGTGCCAGCAGTTTCACCCCATTAGAGCAGTTCTTC. This translates into CASSFTPLEQFF.

There are a few counts of this clone. The CDR3 DNA reads as TGTGCCAGCCCCGTACGGACCAGAGGGGGCACAGATACGCAGTATTTT. Translated: CASPVRTRGGTDTQYF. The chain has TRBV2 and TRBJ2-3; tentatively, D is TRBD1 or TRBD2 (5 bases each). The ends were cut back, 8 bases at V and 1 base at J, with 19 bases in the middle. CDR3 length: 16 amino acids. Germline V gives CDR1 SNHLY, CDR2 FYNNEI.

There are a few counts of this clone. The genes are TRBV11-2 and TRBJ2-5, with D unresolved. V was trimmed by 1 base and J by 5 bases, leaving 8 bases between them. This CDR3 comprises 13 residues. From germline, CDR1 is SGHAT and CDR2 FQNNGV. The CDR3: CASSLAAVETQYF. The DNA of the CDR3 is TGTGCCAGCAGCTTAGCTGCTGTTGAGACCCAGTACTTC.

The chain links TRBV19 to TRBJ1-1, with D perhaps TRBD1 (5 bases). Deletions cut 4 bases from V and 0 bases from J, with 18 bases between. This CDR3 is 17 amino acids long. The germline CDR1 and CDR2 sequences are LNHDA and SQIVND (reference sequence). As DNA, the CDR3 is TGTGCCAGTAGTAAGGACACCCGCGACCTTTTGAACACTGAAGCTTTCTTT. Translating gives CASSKDTRDLLNTEAFF. The whole variable domain, remainder taken from reference TRBV19 and TRBJ1-1, is DGGITQSPKYLFRKEGQNVTLSCEQNLNHDAMYWYRQDPGQGLRLIYYSQIVNDFQKGDIAEGYSVSREKKESFPLTVTSAQKNPTAFYLCASSKDTRDLLNTEAFFGQGTRLTVV.

V usage is TRBV10-2 and J usage is TRBJ2-1; 12 bases agree with TRBD1. Per germline, CDR1 WSHSY and CDR2 SAAADI. The CDR3 is made up of 15 amino acids. V shed 4 bases, J shed 7 bases, and the junction held 5 bases outside the gene matches. In DNA form, the CDR3 reads TGCGCCAGCAGTGGCCGGGACAGGGGGCTTAATGAGCAGTTCTTC. As protein: CASSGRDRGLNEQFF.

V usage is TRBV5-1 and J usage is TRBJ2-3, with a weak D call TRBD2 (5 bases). The CDR3 has 13 residues. CDR1 SGHRS and CDR2 YFSETQ come from the germline V gene. V was shortened by 4 bases and J by 0 bases, with 6 bases between the two germline ends. CDR3 sequence reads: CASSEGSTDTQYF. In DNA form, the CDR3 reads TGCGCCAGCAGCGAGGGAAGCACAGATACGCAGTATTTT.

The J gene is TRBJ1-1, the V gene TRBV3-1 (or the pseudogene TRBV3-2); TRBD1 aligns across 7 bases. The CDR3 sequence is 14 residues long. Per germline, CDR1 LGHDT and CDR2 YNNKEL (reference sequence). J gave up 10 bases and V 1 base, and 9 bases lay outside the gene matches. Written as DNA, the CDR3 is TGTGCCAGCAGCCAAGGAGACAGGGTTGAGCGAGCTTTCTTT. This translates into CASSQGDRVERAFF.

The chain is built from TRBV12-3 or TRBV12-4 and TRBJ2-5; D may match TRBD1 or TRBD2 (5 bases each). This CDR3 comprises 13 residues. Trimming shortened V by 0 bases and J by 4 bases, and 6 bases separated the two germline ends. CDR3 coding DNA: TGTGCCAGCAGTTTAGCGGGACGAGAGACCCAGTACTTC. Its translation: CASSLAGRETQYF.

This rearrangement joins TRBV19 to TRBJ2-2, with D uncertain. Between the trimmed V and J ends, which lost 6 bases and 0 bases, there was a span of 11 bases. Germline CDR1 reads LNHDA; CDR2 reads SQIVND (reference sequence). CDR3 length: 15 amino acids. The CDR3 loop reads CASRSGPTNTGELFF. Written as DNA, the CDR3 is TGTGCCAGTAGGTCTGGACCTACGAACACCGGGGAGCTGTTTTTT.

The chain is built from TRBV25-1 and TRBJ2-3; 7 bases map to TRBD1. There are 15 residues in the CDR3. V shed 7 bases and J 0 bases; nucleotides not matched to a gene: 7. CDR1 MGHDK and CDR2 SYGVNS come from the germline V gene. The CDR3 DNA sequence: TGTGCCAGCAAATCGGACAGGTCTAGCACAGATACGCAGTATTTT. Translation: CASKSDRSSTDTQYF.

The gene calls are TRBV4-3 and TRBJ2-3; D call uncertain. Per germline, CDR1 LGHNA and CDR2 YSLEER. CDR3 size: 16 residues. With 1 base removed from V and 3 bases from J, the gap between germline ends came to 14 bases. CDR3: CASSQGVVLVTDTQYF. CDR3 DNA sequence: TGCGCCAGCAGCCAAGGGGTGGTGCTTGTTACAGATACGCAGTATTTT.

V usage is TRBV19 and J usage is TRBJ2-2; weak D call: TRBD2 (6 bases). The V end lost 2 bases, the J end lost 6 bases, and 7 bases lay between the germline ends. Germline CDR1 reads LNHDA; CDR2 reads SQIVND (reference sequence). The CDR3 consists of 13 residues. The CDR3 spells CASSITGAGELFF. In DNA form, the CDR3 reads TGTGCCAGTAGTATAACGGGGGCCGGGGAGCTGTTTTTT.

The count of this clone is one. The V and J genes are TRBV12-3 or TRBV12-4 and TRBJ2-5; D perhaps matches TRBD1 (6 bases). The CDR3 has 13 amino acids. The V end was cut by 3 bases, the J end by 5 bases, with 10 bases between. The CDR3 protein is CASSLQGWETQYF. As DNA, the CDR3 is TGTGCCAGCAGTTTGCAGGGGTGGGAGACCCAGTACTTC.

This clone showed up just a few times. The V and J genes are TRBV6-2 or TRBV6-3 and TRBJ2-5; maybe TRBD2 (6 bases). Germline lookup yields CDR1 MNHEY and CDR2 SVGEGT. The ends were cut back, 5 bases at V and 5 bases at J, with 15 bases in the middle. CDR3 length: 14 amino acids. The CDR3 sequence: CASSGGLVLETQYF. The CDR3, as DNA: TGTGCCAGCAGTGGGGGACTGGTCCTGGAGACCCAGTACTTC.